One and the same sample provided the 11 T cell receptor beta chains below, sequenced in a study of blood T cell repertoires in COVID-19. The assay was immunoSEQ multiplex PCR, and TCRdb's table has in-frame clones only and misses some. In the table there are about 410,000 clones, around nine tenths of which are singletons. The sample comprised peripheral blood. The receptor source for this set is a woman aged 40 to 50 with COVID-19, enrolled during active disease.

In this sample, this clone turned up once. V and J are TRBV16 and TRBJ1-1, with 7 bases lining up with TRBD1. The V and J ends lost 4 bases and 5 bases, in that order; junction bases with no gene match: 7. CDR1 and CDR2 (germline): KGHSY, FQNENV. The CDR3 is made up of 14 amino acids. CDR3 sequence (DNA): TGTGCCAGCAGCCTAAACAGGGGAGATACTGAAGCTTTCTTT. Translation gives CASSLNRGDTEAFF.

The V and J genes are TRBV6-6 and TRBJ1-1; unclear D gene. V was clipped by 5 bases and J by 9 bases, with 31 bases between them. Germline values: CDR1 MNHNY, CDR2 SVGAGI (reference sequence). The CDR3 extends over 18 amino acids. The CDR3 is CASSHLFGASGGPEKAFF. CDR3 coding DNA: TGTGCCAGCAGTCACCTGTTCGGCGCAAGTGGAGGGCCTGAAAAAGCTTTCTTT.

This clone was picked up one time. The rearrangement links TRBV2 to TRBJ1-5, with a tentative D call TRBD1 (6 bases). CDR1 is SNHLY, CDR2 FYNNEI, per germline. The CDR3 has 14 amino acids. Trimming left V 5 bases short and J 5 bases short, with 13 bases between. The CDR3 loop is CASSIQGLDQPQHF. CDR3 nucleotides: TGTGCCAGCAGTATACAGGGATTGGATCAGCCCCAGCATTTT.

The J gene is TRBJ2-3, the V gene TRBV27; the match to TRBD2 covers 11 bases. Germline V lookup: CDR1 MNHEY, CDR2 SMNVEV (reference sequence). This CDR3 has 16 residues. Losses at the gene ends were 5 bases for V and 4 bases for J; bases not matched to a gene: 8. DNA of the CDR3: TGTGCCAGCAGTGCTCTAGCGGGAGGTGCTGCAGATACGCAGTATTTT. Translating gives CASSALAGGAADTQYF.

V gene TRBV7-2 combines with J gene TRBJ2-3; D gene unclear. The CDR3 length is 14 residues. V lost 6 bases and J lost 2, with 12 bases in between. The V gene's germline CDR1 is SGHTA and CDR2 FQGNSA. The chain's CDR3 is CASRLSGPTDTQYF. DNA of the CDR3: TGTGCCAGCAGGCTTTCAGGTCCCACAGATACGCAGTATTTT.

This clone was picked up one time. V usage is TRBV28 and J usage is TRBJ1-2, with D perhaps TRBD1 (6 bases). CDR1 is MDHEN and CDR2 is SYDVKM in the germline V gene. The CDR3 sequence is 17 residues long. Trimming took 7 bases from V and 4 from J, leaving 25 bases between them. The CDR3 spells CASTVSKTGHIFYGYTF. CDR3 bases: TGTGCCAGCACCGTTTCGAAAACGGGACACATATTCTATGGCTACACCTTC.

The chain joins TRBV4-2 to TRBJ2-2, with 8 bases identical to TRBD1. The J segment lost 0 bases and the V segment lost 4 bases, leaving 4 bases of the junction unmatched. The CDR3 has 16 residues. CDR1 is LGHNA and CDR2 is YNFKEQ in the germline V gene. The CDR3 loop reads CASSPDRGSNTGELFF. The CDR3 DNA is TGTGCCAGCAGCCCAGACAGGGGCTCGAACACCGGGGAGCTGTTTTTT.

This rearrangement joins TRBV7-3 to TRBJ2-1; 10 nucleotides match TRBD2. CDR1 is SGHTA and CDR2 is FQGTGA in the germline V gene. With V trimmed by 5 bases and J by 9 bases, 10 bases remained unmatched. CDR3 size: 15 residues. CDR3 sequence: CASSRDVERGGEQFF. The CDR3 DNA reads as TGTGCCAGCAGCCGCGACGTGGAGCGGGGGGGTGAGCAGTTCTTC. The whole variable domain, filled in from reference TRBV7-3 and TRBJ2-1, reads GAGVSQTPSNKVTEKGKYVELRCDPISGHTALYWYRQSLGQGPEFLIYFQGTGAADDSGLPNDRFFAVRPEGSVSTLKIQRTERGDSAVYLCASSRDVERGGEQFFGPGTRLTVL.

The chain uses TRBV6-5 and TRBJ2-7, with D perhaps TRBD1 (6 bases). Germline V gives CDR1 MNHEY, CDR2 SVGAGI. This CDR3 contains 14 residues. V gave up 5 bases and J gave up 3 bases, with 14 bases separating them. The CDR3 here is CASSPPGTLYEQYF. The CDR3 DNA follows: TGTGCCAGCAGTCCACCCGGGACACTCTACGAGCAGTACTTC.

The J gene is TRBJ2-4, the V gene TRBV20-1; 12 bases are a match to TRBD2. The V gene's germline CDR1 is DFQATT and CDR2 SNEGSKA (reference sequence). The CDR3 spans 17 residues. Trimming removed 3 bases from V and 0 bases from J; junction bases left unmatched: 6. CDR3 sequence (DNA): TGCAGTGCTAGTCAACTAGCGGGAGGTCGAGCCAAAAACATTCAGTACTTC. Its protein product is CSASQLAGGRAKNIQYF.

CDR3 loop: CAWSGGEDTQYF. The CDR3 nucleotides read TGTGCCTGGAGTGGCGGGGAAGATACGCAGTATTTT. The rearrangement joins TRBV30 to TRBJ2-3; D is perhaps TRBD2 (6 bases). The CDR3 covers 12 residues. Germline values: CDR1 GTSNPN, CDR2 SVGIG (reference sequence). V lost 1 base and J 5 bases, leaving 7 bases between the germline ends.